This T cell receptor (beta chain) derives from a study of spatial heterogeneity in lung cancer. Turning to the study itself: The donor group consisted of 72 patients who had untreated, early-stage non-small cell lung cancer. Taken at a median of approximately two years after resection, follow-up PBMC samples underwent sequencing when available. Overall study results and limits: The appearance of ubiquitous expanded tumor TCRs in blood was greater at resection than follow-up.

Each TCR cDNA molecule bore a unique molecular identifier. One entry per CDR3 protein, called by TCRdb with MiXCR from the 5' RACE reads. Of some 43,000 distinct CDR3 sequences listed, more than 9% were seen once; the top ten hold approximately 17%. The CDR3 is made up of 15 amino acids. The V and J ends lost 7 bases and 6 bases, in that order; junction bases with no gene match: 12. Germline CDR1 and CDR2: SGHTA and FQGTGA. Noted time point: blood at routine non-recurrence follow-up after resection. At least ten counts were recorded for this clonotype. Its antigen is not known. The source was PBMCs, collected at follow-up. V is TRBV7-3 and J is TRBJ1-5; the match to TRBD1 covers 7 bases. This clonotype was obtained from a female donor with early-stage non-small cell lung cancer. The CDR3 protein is CASIKKKGAAQPQHF. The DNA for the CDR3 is TGTGCCAGCATCAAAAAAAAGGGGGCGGCTCAGCCCCAGCATTTT.